This TCR beta chain was found in a study of cytomegalovirus exposure and HLA in healthy donors. The germline V gene has CDR1 MDHEN and CDR2 SYDVKM. The CDR3 length is 14 residues. Remarks on this clone: A junction end diverges from the germline sequence, so it may reflect a read error.

The PCR used 60 Vbeta and 13 Jbeta primers. Measured with immunoSEQ multiplex PCR; TCRdb has only the in-frame clones, and not every one. This table holds 99,000 or so clones, 76% found once. The origin of this receptor is a woman between 18 and 29 years old in good health and CMV-seropositive. This chain links TRBV28 with TRBJ1-2; possible D gene TRBD1, 6 bases. Sequencing was carried out using PBMCs. CDR3 DNA: TGTGCCAGCATTTTATCAGGGGAAAACTATGGCTACACCTTC. Protein: CASILSGENYGYTF.